A selection of T cell receptor beta chains follows, all from one sample in a study of patients and donors after allogeneic stem cell transplantation. TCRdb ran MiXCR on the RT-PCR reads and lists one entry per CDR3 protein. The data hold roughly 150,000 distinct CDR3 sequences, with approximately 25% observed a single time. Sequencing was done on a sample of blood, either unsorted or a sorted T cell fraction (not recorded which). The origin of the receptors is a human donor who was either an allogeneic HSCT recipient or a stem cell or donor lymphocyte infusion donor (not recorded which). It is not recorded whose cells these are; they may come from a transplant donor. CDR3s include the opening cysteine and the closing phenylalanine or tryptophan. A D gene is named only where the DNA matches it firmly. Size is omitted from some rows. Given values are once, few, many or a class for expanded clones.

clone size: -
D gene: TRBD2
V gene: TRBV29-1
CDR3 length: 16
CDR3 protein: CSVEGVLAGALNEQFF

clone size: few
D gene: -
V gene: TRBV25-1
CDR3 length: 15
CDR3 protein: CASSDNWAATYEQYF

clone size: -
D gene: -
V gene: TRBV5-6
CDR3 length: 13
CDR3 protein: CASSLGVPNEQFF

clone size: -
D gene: -
V gene: TRBV27
CDR3 length: 12
CDR3 protein: CASSSRNQPQHF

clone size: few
D gene: -
V gene: TRBV7-2
CDR3 length: 16
CDR3 protein: CASSSHVRVENEKLFF

clone size: few
D gene: -
V gene: TRBV6-5
CDR3 length: 15
CDR3 protein: CASSYSWAGQETQYF

clone size: -
D gene: -
V gene: TRBV19
CDR3 length: 14
CDR3 protein: CASSIFGVGGELFF

clone size: -
D gene: -
V gene: TRBV7-9
CDR3 length: 14
CDR3 protein: CASSLAFRNNEQFF

clone size: -
D gene: TRBD2
V gene: TRBV6-6
CDR3 length: 18
CDR3 protein: CASSEPGLAGGLAYEQYF

clone size: few
D gene: -
V gene: TRBV27
CDR3 length: 13
CDR3 protein: CASSFGGQAEAFF

clone size: few
D gene: -
V gene: TRBV9
CDR3 length: 12
CDR3 protein: CASSVPNYGYTF

clone size: -
D gene: -
V gene: TRBV5-5
CDR3 length: 15
CDR3 protein: CASSLEGTRSEKLFF

clone size: -
D gene: -
V gene: TRBV29-1
CDR3 length: 13
CDR3 protein: CSVEQGLNTEAFF

clone size: -
D gene: -
V gene: TRBV11-2
CDR3 length: 16
CDR3 protein: CASSLYGGLPNFGYTF

clone size: many
D gene: TRBD1
V gene: TRBV29-1
CDR3 length: 16
CDR3 protein: CSVEAGGIIRGTEAFF

clone size: -
D gene: TRBD1
V gene: TRBV20-1
CDR3 length: 17
CDR3 protein: CSARDKTTGGTNEKLFF

clone size: few
D gene: -
V gene: TRBV19
CDR3 length: 15
CDR3 protein: CASSPRSGRDVAQHF

clone size: -
D gene: -
V gene: TRBV4-2
CDR3 length: 16
CDR3 protein: CASSPGVPYWNQPQHF

clone size: -
D gene: -
V gene: TRBV12-3/TRBV12-4
CDR3 length: 13
CDR3 protein: CASSLGASTEAFF

clone size: few
D gene: -
V gene: TRBV5-1
CDR3 length: 14
CDR3 protein: CASSADAMNTEAFF

clone size: few
D gene: -
V gene: TRBV12-3/TRBV12-4
CDR3 length: 15
CDR3 protein: CASSLGLDEYYEQYF

clone size: few
D gene: TRBD1
V gene: TRBV12-3/TRBV12-4
CDR3 length: 14
CDR3 protein: CASSPRTGREKLFF

clone size: few
D gene: -
V gene: TRBV6-5
CDR3 length: 13
CDR3 protein: CASSTPASGEQYF

clone size: -
D gene: -
V gene: TRBV6-5
CDR3 length: 13
CDR3 protein: CASRSTSTDTQYF

clone size: -
D gene: -
V gene: TRBV10-3
CDR3 length: 11
CDR3 protein: CAISDGSLQYF

clone size: -
D gene: -
V gene: TRBV12-3/TRBV12-4
CDR3 length: 15
CDR3 protein: CASSLETGPQETQYF

clone size: many
D gene: -
V gene: TRBV4-2
CDR3 length: 13
CDR3 protein: CASSQVLNQPQHF

clone size: -
D gene: -
V gene: TRBV6-2/TRBV6-3
CDR3 length: 14
CDR3 protein: CASSYLSGGYEQYF

clone size: many
D gene: -
V gene: TRBV20-1
CDR3 length: 16
CDR3 protein: CSARDGGDGRNQPQHF

clone size: -
D gene: -
V gene: TRBV5-1
CDR3 length: 17
CDR3 protein: CASSLSGQLYFRNEQYF

clone size: -
D gene: -
V gene: TRBV9
CDR3 length: 14
CDR3 protein: CASSVAGPKNIQYF

clone size: -
D gene: -
V gene: TRBV30
CDR3 length: 12
CDR3 protein: CAWTAGYYGYTF

clone size: few
D gene: -
V gene: TRBV20-1
CDR3 length: 12
CDR3 protein: CSARTSVHEQFF

clone size: -
D gene: TRBD1
V gene: TRBV6-5
CDR3 length: 17
CDR3 protein: CASRFLNPTGRTGELFF

clone size: -
D gene: TRBD2
V gene: TRBV4-3
CDR3 length: 16
CDR3 protein: CASSQDWLAGAYEQYF

clone size: -
D gene: -
V gene: TRBV29-1
CDR3 length: 13
CDR3 protein: CSVCTSSYNEQFF

clone size: -
D gene: -
V gene: TRBV29-1
CDR3 length: 12
CDR3 protein: CSVEDAAQTQYF